Below, 19 T cell receptor beta chains from the same sample are listed, as sequenced in a study of T cell responses to AZD1222 COVID-19 vaccine. Clones were sequenced by immunoSEQ multiplex PCR, and TCRdb holds only the in-frame ones, with some missing. In the table there are about 120,000 clones, more than 85% of which are singletons. The sequenced sample was peripheral blood, obtained on day 0 of AZD1222 vaccination. These receptors all stem from an adult in good health.

CDR3 protein: CASSLRASGGNQPQHF. The CDR3 DNA reads TGTGCCAGCAGTTTGAGGGCCAGCGGCGGCAATCAGCCCCAGCATTTT. The genes are TRBV27 and TRBJ1-5; D not certain. Per the germline V gene, CDR1 is MNHEY and CDR2 is SMNVEV (reference sequence). This CDR3 has 16 amino acids. Deletions cut 3 bases from V and 2 bases from J, with 14 bases between.

This sequence joins TRBV5-4 and TRBJ1-1; maybe TRBD1 (5 bases). Germline-derived CDR1 and CDR2 are SGHNT and YYREEE (reference sequence). The CDR3 extends over 16 amino acids. The V end was cut by 2 bases, the J end by 5 bases, with 19 bases between. CDR3 in DNA: TGTGCCAGCAGCTTCGACGTATTGGGGGGAGGAACTGAAGCTTTCTTT. This sequence encodes CASSFDVLGGGTEAFF.

This chain links TRBV6-5 with TRBJ1-5; 9 bases are a match to TRBD1. CDR1 is MNHEY and CDR2 is SVGAGI in the germline V gene. V shed 0 bases and J 7 bases; nucleotides not matched to a gene: 7. CDR3 length: 16 amino acids. The DNA for the CDR3 is TGTGCCAGCAGTTACTCTGGGACAGGGTTCGGCCAGCCCCAGCATTTT. Protein: CASSYSGTGFGQPQHF.

The V gene is TRBV7-6, the J gene TRBJ1-4; 8 bases agree with TRBD1. This CDR3 comprises 16 residues. Germline V gene sequence: CDR1 SGHVS, CDR2 FNYEAQ. V gave up 1 base and J gave up 7 bases; unmatched junction bases: 8. The CDR3 region is CASSLGPGGGGEKLFF. CDR3 bases: TGTGCCAGCAGCTTAGGGCCAGGGGGCGGGGGTGAAAAACTGTTTTTT.

The V gene is TRBV28, the J gene TRBJ1-5; no clear D. The CDR3 has 13 amino acids. The V gene's germline CDR1 is MDHEN and CDR2 SYDVKM. Trimming took off 3 bases at V and 4 bases at J, with 7 bases between the two ends. The CDR3 loop reads CASSFVANQPQHF. The CDR3 DNA reads as TGTGCCAGCAGTTTCGTAGCGAATCAGCCCCAGCATTTT.

The chain uses TRBV6-1 and TRBJ2-5; D might be TRBD1 or TRBD2, each matching 5 bases. Germline values: CDR1 MNHNS, CDR2 SASEGT. V lost 4 bases to trimming and J lost 5 bases, with 17 bases between them. The CDR3 runs 15 residues. CDR3 bases: TGTGCCAGCAGTGCTGCAGCTGCCGGGGCGGAGACCCAGTACTTC. Translated: CASSAAAAGAETQYF.

The V and J genes are TRBV30 and TRBJ2-6; D uncertain. This CDR3 contains 15 residues. The V gene's germline CDR1 is GTSNPN and CDR2 SVGIG (reference sequence). Trimming removed 0 bases at V and 2 bases at J, with 8 bases between. This CDR3 is CAWSVRAAGANVLTF. The CDR3 coding sequence is TGTGCCTGGAGTGTACGGGCGGCTGGGGCCAACGTCCTGACTTTC.

The chain joins TRBV28 to TRBJ1-2; no firm D call. The CDR3 covers 19 residues. Between the trimmed V and J ends, which lost 6 bases and 4 bases, there was a span of 30 bases. In germline, CDR1 is MDHEN, CDR2 SYDVKM. This chain's CDR3 is CASSRALPRTTEPSYGYTF. CDR3 nucleotide sequence: TGTGCCAGCAGCCGAGCCCTCCCCCGGACGACGGAACCATCCTATGGCTACACCTTC.

This clone was detected only a few times. J is TRBJ2-1 and V is TRBV12-3 or TRBV12-4; D not resolved. This CDR3 spans 12 amino acids. V was shortened by 5 bases and J by 9 bases, with 11 bases between the two germline ends. The CDR3 loop is CASSPPSSEQFF. The CDR3 bases are TGTGCCAGCAGTCCTCCCTCATCTGAGCAGTTCTTC.

The chain joins TRBV11-2 to TRBJ2-7; maybe TRBD2 (5 bases). The CDR3 has 15 amino acids. Looked up from germline, CDR1 is SGHAT and CDR2 is FQNNGV. Between the trimmed V and J ends, which lost 5 bases and 0 bases, there was a span of 14 bases. CDR3 amino acids: CASSQRPSGSYEQYF. The CDR3 DNA is TGTGCCAGCAGCCAAAGACCGAGCGGCTCCTACGAGCAGTACTTC.

This chain links TRBV7-7 with TRBJ1-3; D may be TRBD1 (5 bases). Trimming removed 5 bases from V and 2 bases from J, with 13 bases in between. Germline CDR1 reads SSHAT; CDR2 reads FNYEAQ (reference sequence). The CDR3 contains 15 residues. CDR3 amino acids: CASSPSLGAGNTIYF. CDR3 nucleotides: TGTGCCAGCAGCCCCTCTTTAGGGGCTGGAAACACCATATATTTT.

The V gene is TRBV7-9, the J gene TRBJ2-3, with 12 positions matching TRBD2. Germline V gene data show CDR1 as SEHNR and CDR2 as FQNEAQ (reference sequence). This CDR3 comprises 15 residues. V gave up 4 bases and J gave up 5 bases; unmatched junction bases: 4. In DNA form, the CDR3 reads TGTGCCAGCAGCTCCTGGACTAGCGGGAAAGATACGCAGTATTTT. Encoded protein: CASSSWTSGKDTQYF.

This clone occurred once. This sequence joins TRBV6-5 and TRBJ2-3; D could derive from TRBD1 or TRBD2 (6 bases each). The germline gives CDR1 MNHEY, CDR2 SVGAGI. The CDR3 has 12 amino acids. The CDR3 DNA sequence: TGTGCGTGTAGGGGGGCTGGAAATACGCAGTATTTT. This codes for CACRGAGNTQYF.

The V gene is TRBV7-3, the J gene TRBJ2-1; possible D gene TRBD2, 6 bases. Germline values: CDR1 SGHTA, CDR2 FQGTGA. This CDR3 is 14 amino acids long. V was pared by 4 bases and J by 10 bases, with 17 bases between. CDR3 bases: TGTGCCAGCAGCTCCCAACCCGGGAGTGGAGAGCAGTTCTTC. It encodes CASSSQPGSGEQFF.

The chain employs TRBV20-1 and TRBJ1-2, with D tentatively TRBD1 (5 bases). CDR1 and CDR2 from the germline V gene are DFQATT and SNEGSKA (reference sequence). The CDR3 runs to 10 residues. Trimming cost V 4 bases and J 5 bases, with 5 bases left between them. Here the CDR3 reads CSATGYGYTF. CDR3 bases: TGCAGTGCTACAGGGTATGGCTACACCTTC.

This chain connects TRBV28 to TRBJ1-1, with D possibly TRBD1 on 6 matching bases. CDR1 MDHEN and CDR2 SYDVKM come from the germline V gene. This CDR3 region has 16 residues. The V end was cut by 2 bases, the J end by 10 bases, with 23 bases between. In DNA, the CDR3 is TGTGCCAGCAGTTTAGGAGGGTTGAGGGGGGCTAGGGGAGCTTTCTTT. Protein: CASSLGGLRGARGAFF.

V gene TRBV28 combines with J gene TRBJ2-1, with D possibly TRBD1 on 6 matching bases. This CDR3 is 13 amino acids long. The V gene's germline CDR1 is MDHEN and CDR2 SYDVKM. V shed 9 bases and J shed 1 base, with 10 bases lying between them. The CDR3, as DNA: TGTGCCAGTCAGGGGCTTTCCTACAATGAGCAGTTCTTC. Its translation is CASQGLSYNEQFF.

The CDR3 sequence: CASSYSISGDLYEQYF. The CDR3 DNA reads TGTGCCAGCAGTTACTCGATTAGCGGGGATCTATACGAGCAGTACTTC. The chain carries TRBV6-5 and TRBJ2-7; 8 bases line up with TRBD2. V dropped 0 bases and J dropped 4; count of bases not matched to a gene: 8. This CDR3 spans 16 amino acids. Germline V gene lookup returns CDR1 MNHEY and CDR2 SVGAGI.

The gene calls are TRBV19 and TRBJ2-2, with 9 positions matching TRBD2. V shed 6 bases, J shed 8 bases, and the junction held 4 bases outside the gene matches. Per the germline V gene, CDR1 is LNHDA and CDR2 is SQIVND (reference sequence). The CDR3 runs 13 residues. The CDR3 is CASSLAGSGELFF. As DNA, the CDR3 is TGTGCCAGTAGCCTAGCGGGGTCGGGGGAGCTGTTTTTT.